A selection of T cell receptor beta chains follows, all from one sample in a study of blood T cell repertoires in COVID-19. Measured with immunoSEQ multiplex PCR; TCRdb has only the in-frame clones, and not every one. Of tens of thousands of clones listed, 87% were seen once; the top ten hold roughly 7%. The sample was peripheral blood. Receptors were obtained from a woman in her forties or fifties with acute or convalescent COVID-19. The CDR3 runs from the conserved cysteine through the conserved F or W. Fields, in order: D gene, V gene, CDR3 protein. D genes are given only for firm matches.

>.|TRBV9
CASSVAQGSGNTIYF
>TRBD2|TRBV3-1/TRBV3-2
CASSPSGGRTDTQYF
>.|TRBV4-3
CASSQDGGVGYTF
>TRBD1|TRBV30
CAWRWTGTQETQYF
>.|TRBV19
CASSIAGNVGNGYTF
>.|TRBV3-1/TRBV3-2
CASSQPGAKNIQYF
>.|TRBV18
CASSETQGRGYTF
>.|TRBV4-1
CASSQVAGYTEAFF
>.|TRBV28
CASSLSATGNQPQHF
>TRBD2|TRBV6-4
CASRGLAGITGELFF
>TRBD1|TRBV5-1
CASSAGTGGPFVNEQYF
>.|TRBV7-3
CASSLDRVGTGELFF
>.|TRBV4-1
CASSQEGGLTRNEQFF
>.|TRBV6-6
CATSVGGLTYGYTF
>TRBD2|TRBV4-1
CASLGTGTSGTYEQYF
>TRBD2|TRBV7-8
CASSLGLAGQETQYF
>.|TRBV30
CAWSPGMGNTIYF
>.|TRBV4-1
CASSQAALANEQYF
>TRBD1|TRBV24-1
CATSRTGGADNEQFF
>TRBD2|TRBV7-3
CASSLKSPGGRYTDTQYF
>TRBD2|TRBV19
CASSGGGPPNEQFF
>.|TRBV24-1
CATSDNRAVGGPQHF
>.|TRBV27
CASSLLRGSSYNEQFF
>TRBD1|TRBV29-1
CSVVRDRGSYEQYF
>TRBD1|TRBV18
CASAPGQGIGELFF
>.|TRBV5-8
CASSLEFRGGFGGYTF
>.|TRBV21-1
CASSKPHFVEGSTDTQYF
>TRBD1|TRBV10-2
CASSERGQGLHEQYF
>.|TRBV19
CASSGLGLGEQYF
>.|TRBV29-1
CSVPYGSEAFF
>TRBD1|TRBV28
CASTGQDGVKTQYF
>TRBD1|TRBV5-4
CASRGQGGYNSPLHF
>.|TRBV6-5
CASSSNRAGSPLHF
>.|TRBV30
CAWSWGRPMNTEAFF
>TRBD1|TRBV19
CASSSTPWTGARELFF
>TRBD2|TRBV15
CATSTAGGSEQFF
>.|TRBV7-2
CASSLVLAGPQHF
>.|TRBV21-1
CASSTREQPQHF
>.|TRBV5-4
CASRGSGQINTGELFF
>TRBD1|TRBV19
CASSRSTGGTGNQPQHF
>.|TRBV3-1/TRBV3-2
CASSPRTETYEQYF
>.|TRBV5-1
CASRLSGSTDTQYF
>.|TRBV20-1
CSASGSGLNTEAFF
>.|TRBV19
CASSLGRGGNTIYF
>TRBD1|TRBV10-3
CAISTTGVPEAFF
>TRBD1|TRBV28
CASGMTGGYGYTF
>.|TRBV7-8
CASSLGSGSTNQPQHF
>TRBD1|TRBV7-9
CASSLGEQTGPYDEQYF
>.|TRBV19
CASSHLGGTSYEQYF
>.|TRBV30
CASRGPYGYTF
>TRBD1|TRBV29-1
CSVELTGTEDYGYTF
>.|TRBV11-2
CASGYSPDTQYF
>TRBD1|TRBV7-6
CASSEATGSGVVQYF